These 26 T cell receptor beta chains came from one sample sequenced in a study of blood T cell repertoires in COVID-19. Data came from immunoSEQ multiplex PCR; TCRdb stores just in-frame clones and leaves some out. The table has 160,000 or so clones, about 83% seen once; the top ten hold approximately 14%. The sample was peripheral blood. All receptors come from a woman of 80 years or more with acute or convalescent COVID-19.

Here the CDR3 reads CASTRLAGDTQYF. CDR3 nucleotides: TGTGCCAGCACTAGGCTAGCGGGGGATACGCAGTATTTT. This chain connects TRBV2 to TRBJ2-3; 9 bases are shared with TRBD2. Unmatched junction bases numbered 5, after V lost 7 bases and J lost 6 bases. The germline gives CDR1 SNHLY, CDR2 FYNNEI. The CDR3 runs 13 residues.

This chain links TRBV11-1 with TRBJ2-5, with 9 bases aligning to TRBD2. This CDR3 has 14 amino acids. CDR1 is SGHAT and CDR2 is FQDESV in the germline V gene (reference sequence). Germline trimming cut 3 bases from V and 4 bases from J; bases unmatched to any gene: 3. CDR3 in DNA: TGTGCCAGCAGCTTCGCGGGGGGGCGAGAGACCCAGTACTTC. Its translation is CASSFAGGRETQYF.

The CDR3 nucleotides read TGTGCCAGCAGCTTCGACAGGCCCACAGATACGCAGTATTTT. Translation gives CASSFDRPTDTQYF. This chain joins TRBV7-8 and TRBJ2-3; possibly TRBD1 for D (6 bases). The CDR3 is 14 residues long. V shed 3 bases and J shed 2 bases, with 9 bases lying between them. The germline V gene encodes CDR1 SGHVS and CDR2 FQNEAQ.

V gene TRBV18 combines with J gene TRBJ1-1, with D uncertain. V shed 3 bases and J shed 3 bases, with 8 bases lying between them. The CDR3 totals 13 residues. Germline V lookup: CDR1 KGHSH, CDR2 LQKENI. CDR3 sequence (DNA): TGTGCCAGCTCACCGTCGGTGGACACTGAAGCTTTCTTT. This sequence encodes CASSPSVDTEAFF.

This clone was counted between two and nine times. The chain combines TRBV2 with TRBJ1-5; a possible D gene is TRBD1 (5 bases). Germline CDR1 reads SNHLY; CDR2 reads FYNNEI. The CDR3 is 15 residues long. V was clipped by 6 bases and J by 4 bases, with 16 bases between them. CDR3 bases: TGTGCCAGCAGCCGCGGGACGGCGAGTAATCAGCCCCAGCATTTT. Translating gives CASSRGTASNQPQHF. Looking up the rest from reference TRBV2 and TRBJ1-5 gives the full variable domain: EPEVTQTPSHQVTQMGQEVILRCVPISNHLYFYWYRQILGQKVEFLVSFYNNEISEKSEIFDDQFSVERPDGSNFTLKIRSTKLEDSAMYFCASSRGTASNQPQHFGDGTRLSIL.

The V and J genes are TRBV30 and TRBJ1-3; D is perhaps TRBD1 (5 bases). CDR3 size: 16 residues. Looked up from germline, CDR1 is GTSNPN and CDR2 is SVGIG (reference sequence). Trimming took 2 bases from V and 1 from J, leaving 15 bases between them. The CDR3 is CAWSLADSRSGNTIYF. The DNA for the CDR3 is TGTGCCTGGAGTTTGGCTGACAGTCGTTCTGGAAACACCATATATTTT.

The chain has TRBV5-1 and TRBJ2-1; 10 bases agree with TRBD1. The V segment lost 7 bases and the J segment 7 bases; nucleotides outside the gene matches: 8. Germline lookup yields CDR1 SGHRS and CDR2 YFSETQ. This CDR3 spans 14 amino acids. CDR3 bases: TGCGCCAGCCACCGGGACAGGGGAGGTAATGAGCAGTTCTTC. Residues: CASHRDRGGNEQFF. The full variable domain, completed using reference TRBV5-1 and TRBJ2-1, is KAGVTQTPRYLIKTRGQQVTLSCSPISGHRSVSWYQQTPGQGLQFLFEYFSETQRNKGNFPGRFSGRQFSNSRSEMNVSTLELGDSALYLCASHRDRGGNEQFFGPGTRLTVL.

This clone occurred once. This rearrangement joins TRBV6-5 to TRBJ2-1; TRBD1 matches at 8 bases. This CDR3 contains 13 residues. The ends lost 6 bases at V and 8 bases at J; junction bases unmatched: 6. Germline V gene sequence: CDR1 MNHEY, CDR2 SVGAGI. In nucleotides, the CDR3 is TGTGCCAGCAGACAGGGGGTTTGGGATGAGCAGTTCTTC. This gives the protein CASRQGVWDEQFF.

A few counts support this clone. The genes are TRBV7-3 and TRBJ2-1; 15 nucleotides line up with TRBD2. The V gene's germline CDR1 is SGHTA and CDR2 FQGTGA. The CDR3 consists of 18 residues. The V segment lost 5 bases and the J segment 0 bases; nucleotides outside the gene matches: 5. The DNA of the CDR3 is TGTGCCAGCAGCCCCGGACTAGCGGGAGGGCCCTCCTACAATGAGCAGTTCTTC. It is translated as CASSPGLAGGPSYNEQFF.

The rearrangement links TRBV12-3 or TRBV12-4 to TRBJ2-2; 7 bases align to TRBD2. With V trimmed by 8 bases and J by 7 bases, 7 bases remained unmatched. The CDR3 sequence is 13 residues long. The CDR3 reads CASRGTTFGELFF. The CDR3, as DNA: TGTGCCAGCCGCGGGACTACCTTCGGGGAGCTGTTTTTT.

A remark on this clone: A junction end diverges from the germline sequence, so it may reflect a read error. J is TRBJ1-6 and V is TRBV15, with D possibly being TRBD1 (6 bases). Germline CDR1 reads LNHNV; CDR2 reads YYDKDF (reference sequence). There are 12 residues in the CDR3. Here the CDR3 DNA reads TGTGCCACCAGCAGTGTACAGGGTCCCAGAGACTTT. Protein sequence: CATSSVQGPRDF.

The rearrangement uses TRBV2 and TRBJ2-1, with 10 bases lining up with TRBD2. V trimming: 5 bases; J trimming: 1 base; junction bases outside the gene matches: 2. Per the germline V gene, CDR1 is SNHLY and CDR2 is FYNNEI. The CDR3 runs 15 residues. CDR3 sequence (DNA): TGTGCCAGCAGTAGCGGGAGGGGGTCCTACAATGAGCAGTTCTTC. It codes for CASSSGRGSYNEQFF.

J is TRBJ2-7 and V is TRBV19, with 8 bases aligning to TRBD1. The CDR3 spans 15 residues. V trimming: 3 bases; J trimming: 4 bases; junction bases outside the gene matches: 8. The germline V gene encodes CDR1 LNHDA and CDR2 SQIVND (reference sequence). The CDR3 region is CASSISQGAEYEQYF. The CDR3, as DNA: TGTGCCAGTAGTATCTCGCAGGGGGCCGAATACGAGCAGTACTTC.

The CDR3 bases are TGTGCCAGCAGCTCCGGCGGGGGGGCGAATTCCTACAATGAGCAGTTCTTC. Translated, it gives CASSSGGGANSYNEQFF. The V gene is TRBV11-3, the J gene TRBJ2-1, with 9 bases matching TRBD2. The CDR3 length is 17 residues. V trimming: 4 bases; J trimming: 1 base; junction bases outside the gene matches: 8. CDR1 is SGHNT, CDR2 YENEEA, per germline.

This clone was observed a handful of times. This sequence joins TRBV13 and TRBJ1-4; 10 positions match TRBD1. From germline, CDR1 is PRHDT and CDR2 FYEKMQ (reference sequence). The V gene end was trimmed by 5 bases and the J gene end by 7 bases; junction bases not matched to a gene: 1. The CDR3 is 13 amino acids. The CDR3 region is CASSGTGAEKLFF. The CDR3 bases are TGTGCCAGCAGCGGGACAGGGGCTGAAAAACTGTTTTTT. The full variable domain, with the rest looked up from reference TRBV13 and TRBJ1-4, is AAGVIQSPRHLIKEKRETATLKCYPIPRHDTVYWYQQGPGQDPQFLISFYEKMQSDKGSIPDRFSAQQFSDYHSELNMSSLELGDSALYFCASSGTGAEKLFFGSGTQLSVL.

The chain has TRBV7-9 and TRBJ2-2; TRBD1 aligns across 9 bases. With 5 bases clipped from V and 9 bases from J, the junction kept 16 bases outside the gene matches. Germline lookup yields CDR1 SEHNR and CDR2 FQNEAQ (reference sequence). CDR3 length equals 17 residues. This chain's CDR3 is CASSPLGGQGGNRELFF. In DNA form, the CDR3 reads TGTGCCAGCAGCCCCCTTGGGGGACAGGGTGGTAACCGGGAGCTGTTTTTT.

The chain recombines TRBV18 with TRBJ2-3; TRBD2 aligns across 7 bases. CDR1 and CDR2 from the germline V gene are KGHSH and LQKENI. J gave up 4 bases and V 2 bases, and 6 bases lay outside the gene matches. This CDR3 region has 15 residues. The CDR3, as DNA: TGTGCCAGCTCACCAGGGAGGGCGGCCCCAGATACGCAGTATTTT. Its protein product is CASSPGRAAPDTQYF.

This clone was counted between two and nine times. In DNA form, the CDR3 reads TGTGCCAGCAGCCTACTCCGGGGACTAGCAGTGAGCTCCTACGAGCAGTACTTC. It translates to CASSLLRGLAVSSYEQYF. This chain connects TRBV11-2 to TRBJ2-7, with 9 bases that match TRBD2. Germline-derived CDR1 and CDR2 are SGHAT and FQNNGV. The J segment lost 0 bases and the V segment lost 5 bases, leaving 14 bases of the junction unmatched. The CDR3 has 18 amino acids.

For the CDR3, the DNA is TGTGCCAGCAGTTTAGGGTCGCTCGGTGCTTTGCGGGCCATCCTACGAGTGCAGTACTTC. This encodes CASSLGSLGALRAILRVQYF. V is TRBV28 and J is TRBJ2-7; maybe TRBD2 (5 bases). Germline-derived CDR1 and CDR2 are MDHEN and SYDVKM. This CDR3 has 20 residues. Trimming stripped 2 bases from V and 9 bases from J, with 35 bases between.

This chain's CDR3 is CASSSSPGQGSNEQFF. As DNA, the CDR3 is TGCGCCAGCAGCTCCTCACCGGGACAGGGATCGAATGAGCAGTTCTTC. The chain links TRBV5-1 to TRBJ2-1, with TRBD1 identical over 9 bases. The trim removed 3 bases at V and 7 bases at J, leaving 11 bases unmatched. This CDR3 contains 16 residues. Germline CDR1 is SGHRS and CDR2 is YFSETQ.

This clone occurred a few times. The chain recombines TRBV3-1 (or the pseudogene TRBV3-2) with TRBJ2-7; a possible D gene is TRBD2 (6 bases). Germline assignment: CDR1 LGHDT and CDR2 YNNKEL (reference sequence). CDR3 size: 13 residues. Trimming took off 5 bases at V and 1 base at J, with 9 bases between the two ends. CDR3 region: CASSNSGSYEQYF. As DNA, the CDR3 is TGTGCCAGCAGCAATAGCGGTTCCTACGAGCAGTACTTC.

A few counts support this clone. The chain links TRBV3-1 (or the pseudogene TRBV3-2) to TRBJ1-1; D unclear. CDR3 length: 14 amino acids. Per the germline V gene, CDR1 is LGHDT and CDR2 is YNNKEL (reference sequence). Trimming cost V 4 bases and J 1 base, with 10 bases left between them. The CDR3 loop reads CASSPQVGNTEAFF. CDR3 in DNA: TGTGCCAGCAGCCCGCAGGTGGGGAACACTGAAGCTTTCTTT.

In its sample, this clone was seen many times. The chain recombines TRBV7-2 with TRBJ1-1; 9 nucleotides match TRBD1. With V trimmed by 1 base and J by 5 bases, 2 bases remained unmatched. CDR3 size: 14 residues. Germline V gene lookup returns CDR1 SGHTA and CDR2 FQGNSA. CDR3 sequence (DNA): TGTGCCAGCAGCTTAGGGACAGGGGTTACTGAAGCTTTCTTT. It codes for CASSLGTGVTEAFF.

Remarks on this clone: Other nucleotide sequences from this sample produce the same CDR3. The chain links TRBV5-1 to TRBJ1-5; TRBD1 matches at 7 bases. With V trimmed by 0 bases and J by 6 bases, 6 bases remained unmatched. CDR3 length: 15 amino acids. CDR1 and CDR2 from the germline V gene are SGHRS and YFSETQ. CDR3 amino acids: CASSLGGGAGQPQHF. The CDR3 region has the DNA TGCGCCAGCAGCTTGGGAGGGGGCGCAGGTCAGCCCCAGCATTTT.

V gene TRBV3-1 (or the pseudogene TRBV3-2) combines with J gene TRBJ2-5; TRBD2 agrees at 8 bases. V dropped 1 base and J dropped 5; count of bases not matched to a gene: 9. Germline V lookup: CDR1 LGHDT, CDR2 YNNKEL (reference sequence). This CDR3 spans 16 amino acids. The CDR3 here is CASSQVVGLAGETQYF. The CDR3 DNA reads TGTGCCAGCAGCCAAGTCGTAGGACTAGCTGGCGAGACCCAGTACTTC.

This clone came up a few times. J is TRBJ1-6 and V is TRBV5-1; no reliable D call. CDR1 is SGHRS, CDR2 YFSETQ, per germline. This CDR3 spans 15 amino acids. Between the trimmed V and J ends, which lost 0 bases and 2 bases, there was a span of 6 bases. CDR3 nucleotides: TGCGCCAGCAGCTTGGCGCAGACCTATAATTCACCCCTCCACTTT. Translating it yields CASSLAQTYNSPLHF.